The 15 T cell receptor beta chains reported below all come from one sample, sequenced in a study of human T cells and chemical hapten exposure. TCRdb re-called the RACE reads with MiXCR, one entry per CDR3 protein. The repertoire holds more than 250,000 distinct CDR3 sequences, with roughly 7.7% as singletons. Time point here: pre-sensitization, week 0. The treatment was: therapeutic diphenylcyclopropenone sensitization with weekly scalp DPC. The starting material was whole blood, obtained in connection with sensitization to the hapten diphenylcyclopropenone (DPC). Receptors were obtained from a man younger than 30 with alopecia areata. Some clones in this sample may be carry-over from other donors' samples.

In this sample, this clonotype turned up a few times. The chain has TRBV5-1 and TRBJ1-4, with 7 bases fitting TRBD1. The CDR3 contains 18 residues. The junction had 14 bases not matched to a gene; V was cut back by 2 bases and J by 4 bases. Germline values: CDR1 SGHRS, CDR2 YFSETQ. CDR3 sequence reads: CASSFWDREGYYNEKLFF. DNA for the CDR3: TGCGCCAGCAGCTTCTGGGACAGAGAAGGGTATTATAATGAAAAACTGTTTTTT.

This clonotype was seen more than once but under ten times. CDR3: CASSLVANTGELFF. The CDR3 DNA follows: TGCGCCAGCAGCTTGGTAGCAAACACCGGGGAGCTGTTTTTT. This chain joins TRBV5-1 and TRBJ2-2, with D hard to call. CDR3 length equals 14 residues. Looked up from germline, CDR1 is SGHRS and CDR2 is YFSETQ. V shed 0 bases and J shed 2 bases, with 5 bases lying between them.

The table lists this clonotype with many counts. This rearrangement joins TRBV4-2 to TRBJ1-4; D might be TRBD1 (6 bases). The CDR3 is made up of 19 amino acids. Germline V gene lookup returns CDR1 LGHNA and CDR2 YNFKEQ. V lost 0 bases, J lost 8 bases, and 25 bases lay in between. The CDR3 reads CASSQDLGGARSSREKLFF. DNA for the CDR3: TGTGCCAGCAGCCAAGATTTAGGGGGGGCGAGGTCTTCTCGCGAAAAACTGTTTTTT.

This sequence joins TRBV7-8 and TRBJ1-5, with a tentative D call TRBD1 (5 bases). The CDR3 spans 14 residues. Trimming removed 5 bases at V and 6 bases at J, with 14 bases between. Germline CDR1 reads SGHVS; CDR2 reads FQNEAQ. The CDR3 spells CASSLQGGSQPQHF. CDR3 nucleotide sequence: TGTGCCAGCAGCCTCCAGGGTGGGAGTCAGCCCCAGCATTTT.

The V gene is TRBV28, the J gene TRBJ2-5, with no clear D. The CDR3 extends over 13 amino acids. CDR1 is MDHEN, CDR2 SYDVKM, per germline. The V gene lost 2 bases and the J gene lost 1 base, with 5 bases spanning the gap. The CDR3 DNA reads TGTGCCAGCAGTTTAAGCATCCAAGAGACCCAGTACTTC. Amino acids: CASSLSIQETQYF.

This clonotype was detected ten times or more. The chain has TRBV7-3 and TRBJ1-1; D not certain. The V gene lost 5 bases and the J gene lost 1 base, with 5 bases spanning the gap. This CDR3 contains 12 residues. Germline V gene sequence: CDR1 SGHTA, CDR2 FQGTGA. In DNA, the CDR3 is TGTGCCAGCAGCCGGCGGAACACTGAAGCTTTCTTT. This translates into CASSRRNTEAFF.

CDR3 nucleotides: TGTGCCAGCAGTTTCTGGGGAGACAGCATTGATTACACCTTC. Translating it yields CASSFWGDSIDYTF. The chain combines TRBV12-3 or TRBV12-4 with TRBJ1-2; D is possibly TRBD1 (5 bases). With 3 bases removed from V and 11 bases from J, the gap between germline ends came to 19 bases. The CDR3 loop spans 14 amino acids.

CDR3 region: CASSYRTGVPSPLHF. The CDR3 DNA follows: TGTGCCAGCAGTTACCGGACAGGGGTCCCTTCACCCCTCCACTTT. The rearrangement links TRBV6-5 to TRBJ1-6; TRBD1 aligns across 9 bases. Germline lookup yields CDR1 MNHEY and CDR2 SVGAGI. V trimming: 2 bases; J trimming: 9 bases; junction bases outside the gene matches: 5. This CDR3 has 15 amino acids.

This chain joins TRBV7-9 and TRBJ1-3, with D hard to call. Germline V gene lookup returns CDR1 SEHNR and CDR2 FQNEAQ (reference sequence). CDR3 length equals 14 residues. The V and J ends lost 3 bases and 4 bases respectively, with 10 bases between them. CDR3: CASSFNTKGNTIYF. The CDR3 DNA follows: TGTGCCAGCAGCTTCAATACAAAAGGAAACACCATATATTTT.

This clonotype showed up just a few times. V gene TRBV19 combines with J gene TRBJ1-5; TRBD1 agrees at 8 bases. Germline CDR1 and CDR2: LNHDA and SQIVND (reference sequence). This CDR3 comprises 14 residues. J gave up 7 bases and V 6 bases, and 8 bases lay outside the gene matches. DNA of the CDR3: TGTGCCAGTAGAAGCTATGACAGGGGCCAGCCCCAGCATTTT. Protein: CASRSYDRGQPQHF.

This clonotype was detected a few times. The chain is built from TRBV7-8 and TRBJ2-5, with D hard to call. Trimming took 6 bases from V and 6 from J, leaving 11 bases between them. CDR1 and CDR2 from the germline V gene are SGHVS and FQNEAQ. The CDR3 consists of 12 residues. In DNA, the CDR3 is TGTGCCAGCAGTTCAAACCGGAAGACCCAGTACTTC. Its protein product is CASSSNRKTQYF. The full variable domain, completed using reference TRBV7-8 and TRBJ2-5, is GAGVSQSPRYKVAKRGQDVALRCDPISGHVSLFWYQQALGQGPEFLTYFQNEAQLDKSGLPSDRFFAERPEGSVSTLKIQRTQQEDSAVYLCASSSNRKTQYFGPGTRLLVL.

The V gene is TRBV6-5, the J gene TRBJ2-3; tentatively, D is TRBD2 (6 bases). Trimming shortened V by 6 bases and J by 2 bases, and 12 bases separated the two germline ends. Per the germline V gene, CDR1 is MNHEY and CDR2 is SVGAGI. The CDR3 has 14 residues. CDR3 sequence (DNA): TGTGCCAGCAGAGGCGGGGAGCCCACAGATACGCAGTATTTT. Its protein product is CASRGGEPTDTQYF.

This clonotype was seen more than once but under ten times. V and J are TRBV6-5 and TRBJ1-2, with 7 bases lining up with TRBD1. V shed 0 bases, J shed 8 bases, and the junction held 9 bases outside the gene matches. The CDR3 runs 15 residues. Germline CDR1 MNHEY, CDR2 SVGAGI. The CDR3 protein is CASSYSTTGVGGYTF. CDR3 sequence (DNA): TGTGCCAGCAGTTACTCAACTACAGGGGTTGGCGGCTACACCTTC.

The table lists this clonotype with a few counts. The chain carries TRBV7-3 and TRBJ1-1; the match to TRBD1 covers 8 bases. CDR1 SGHTA and CDR2 FQGTGA come from the germline V gene. The CDR3 is 15 amino acids. The J segment lost 4 bases and the V segment lost 5 bases, leaving 9 bases of the junction unmatched. This CDR3 is CASSPRTGTVTEAFF. DNA for the CDR3: TGTGCCAGCAGCCCCCGGACAGGGACGGTCACTGAAGCTTTCTTT.

This clonotype was counted between two and nine times. The chain carries TRBV7-3 and TRBJ1-1; D is undetermined. V lost 0 bases, J lost 3 bases, and 5 bases lay in between. This CDR3 spans 13 amino acids. CDR1 SGHTA and CDR2 FQGTGA come from the germline V gene. CDR3 sequence: CASSLTKDTEAFF. CDR3 nucleotide sequence: TGTGCCAGCAGCTTAACTAAGGACACTGAAGCTTTCTTT.